Each of the 5 T cell receptor beta chains below was sequenced from the same sample in a study of Ad26.COV2.S vaccination and SARS-CoV-2 variants. The treatment was: some 20 received Ad26.COV2.S at low or high dose, single or two shots; several received placebo; per-sample allocation not given. Specimen acquisition occurred on day 63 following the initial vaccine or placebo injection. Assay: immunoSEQ multiplex PCR; the TCRdb copy retains only in-frame clones and omits some. The top ten clones hold around 1.5% of a sample with about 680,000 clones, around 89% of them seen once. The source was peripheral blood, collected in a trial of Ad26.COV2.S vaccine versus placebo. The receptor set was obtained from a person aged 18-65 years who received the Ad26.COV2.S COVID-19 vaccine or a placebo.

This clone was seen only once. V is TRBV6-2 or TRBV6-3 and J is TRBJ2-2; D gene uncertain. The V and J ends lost 5 bases and 3 bases respectively, with 10 bases between them. The CDR3 totals 14 residues. The germline gives CDR1 MNHEY, CDR2 SVGEGT. CDR3 in amino acids: CASSRSLYTGELFF. The CDR3 nucleotides read TGTGCCAGCAGTCGATCTTTATACACCGGGGAGCTGTTTTTT.

The J gene is TRBJ1-5, the V gene TRBV6-2 or TRBV6-3; D is unresolved. The V end lost 5 bases, the J end lost 2 bases, and 16 bases lay between the germline ends. The CDR3 is 16 residues long. CDR1 is MNHEY, CDR2 SVGEGT, per germline. In DNA, the CDR3 is TGTGCCAGCAGTCAAGGGTCAGCGAGGGGCAATCAGCCCCAGCATTTT. Its protein product is CASSQGSARGNQPQHF.

The DNA for the CDR3 is TGTGCCAGCAGTTCTGACCTTGAGCAGTTCTTC. It encodes CASSSDLEQFF. V gene TRBV6-2 or TRBV6-3 combines with J gene TRBJ2-1, with D uncertain. Germline CDR1 reads MNHEY; CDR2 reads SVGEGT. Trimming left V 4 bases short and J 9 bases short, with 7 bases between. The CDR3 consists of 11 residues.

V usage is TRBV6-4 and J usage is TRBJ1-5; 10 bases align to TRBD1. V was pared by 4 bases and J by 2 bases, with 5 bases of the junction left unmatched. The CDR3 spans 16 residues. Germline V gives CDR1 MRHNA, CDR2 SNTAGT. The CDR3 loop is CASSGDRGWGNQPQHF. The CDR3 coding sequence is TGTGCCAGCAGTGGGGACAGGGGATGGGGCAATCAGCCCCAGCATTTT.

The chain links TRBV7-2 to TRBJ1-1; 9 bases match TRBD1. The V and J ends lost 1 base and 7 bases, in that order; junction bases with no gene match: 7. The CDR3 is 15 residues long. Germline V lookup: CDR1 SGHTA, CDR2 FQGNSA. In DNA form, the CDR3 reads TGTGCCAGCAGCTTAGGAGGGACAGGGAGGGTTGAAGCTTTCTTT. Its protein product is CASSLGGTGRVEAFF.